The clone carrying this T cell receptor (beta chain) was counted only a few times. The antigen is not known. TCRdb analysed the reads with MiXCR anew, one entry per CDR3 protein. The sample contains roughly 700,000 distinct CDR3 sequences, around 30% of which appear only once. This specimen belongs to a study of T cell repertoires in cytomegalovirus infection. Study summary: The study used recently identified HLA-C-restricted and well-studied HLA-B-restricted CMV epitopes. Public TCR beta signatures indicated both CMV infection and matching HLA type. Study results and caveats: Accumulated public TCR beta family frequency recognized individuals carrying CMV together with the relevant HLA.

The V gene's germline CDR1 is SGHVS and CDR2 FNYEAQ. The CDR3 length is 13 residues. Trimming shortened V by 1 base and J by 6 bases, and 10 bases separated the two germline ends. The receptor was isolated from a human donor in good health (CMV status not recorded). Some clones in this sample may be carry-over from other donors' samples. The input for sequencing was cultured PBMCs, taken from culture after CMV antigen stimulation. J is TRBJ2-7 and V is TRBV7-6; no definite D call. The CDR3 DNA sequence: TGTGCCAGCAGCTTAGACAGTACGGGCGAGCAGTACTTC. Its protein product is CASSLDSTGEQYF.